The following is a T cell receptor beta chain sequence with its context. Treatment: oral pan-JAK inhibitor, 5-10 mg twice daily. The CDR3 consists of 15 residues. CDR1 is SGHRS, CDR2 YFSETQ, per germline. V was cut by 5 bases and J by 5 bases, with 16 bases left in between. This sample is part of a study of CD8+ T cells in alopecia areata. Sequencing used cDNA as its template, made by extracting RNA and reverse transcribing it. TCRdb keeps only in-frame clones here, not all; method: immunoSEQ multiplex PCR. Among some 45,000 clones listed, 80% to 95% were seen once. Sequencing was performed on CD8+ T cells sorted from blood, taken at week 24, from a patient treated with tofacitinib. The chain is built from TRBV5-1 and TRBJ1-4; the D gene is possibly TRBD1 (5 bases). This sequence originates from a human donor with alopecia areata. CDR3 DNA sequence: TGCGCCAGCAGAGACCGGGACGAGGGGAATGAAAAACTGTTTTTT. This sequence encodes CASRDRDEGNEKLFF.